This T cell receptor (beta chain) was retrieved from a study of blood T cells in healthy people across ages. The second PCR ran about 6 to 12 cycles with a sample-barcoded 5' primer and J-beta primers. A template-switch adaptor that had 12 random nucleotides put a tag on each cDNA molecule. TCRdb re-called the 5' RACE reads through MiXCR, storing one row per CDR3 protein. The data show around 1,900,000 distinct CDR3 sequences, about 39% seen once. Trimming stripped 0 bases from V and 3 bases from J, with 5 bases between. This CDR3 spans 13 amino acids. From germline, CDR1 is DFQATT and CDR2 SNEGSKA (reference sequence). With regard to this clonotype: The target antigen is unknown.

Each individual donor underwent a draw of about 9.1 milliliters of peripheral blood. Overall study findings and caveats: It was the long-lived donors that had more naive CD4+ cells and higher diversity than aged donors.

Sequencing input: blood. The origin of this receptor is a human donor in good health. This rearrangement joins TRBV20-1 to TRBJ2-2; D is unclear. CDR3 sequence reads: CSARDYYTGELFF. Here the CDR3 DNA reads TGCAGTGCTAGAGACTACTACACCGGGGAGCTGTTTTTT.